This is a list of T cell receptor beta chains from one sample in a study of CD8+CD57+ T cells in acquired aplastic anemia. MiXCR was run by TCRdb on the reads, yielding one entry per CDR3 protein. The table shows about 160,000 distinct CDR3 sequences, with about 64% occurring only once. The material sequenced was sorted CD4+, CD8+, or CD8+CD57+ T cells (not recorded which) from PBMCs. These receptors were taken from a human donor with aplastic anemia. Both conserved end residues are part of each CDR3. Fields, in order: clone size, J gene, D gene, V gene, CDR3 DNA, CDR3 protein. D genes are given only for firm matches. Where a row states a size, it is once, few, many or the class of an expanded clone; other rows omit it.

abundance: few; j_gene: TRBJ1-2; d_gene: .; v_gene: TRBV24-1; CDR3nt: TGTGCCACCAGTGGGAGGAACAGATACTATGGCTACACCTTC; CDR3aa: CATSGRNRYYGYTF
abundance: .; j_gene: TRBJ1-1; d_gene: .; v_gene: TRBV10-3; CDR3nt: TGTGCCATCAGTGCACGTGCGGGAATGAACACTGAAGCTTTCTTT; CDR3aa: CAISARAGMNTEAFF
abundance: many; j_gene: TRBJ2-3; d_gene: TRBD2; v_gene: TRBV19; CDR3nt: TGTGCCAGTAGTCCCTTGACTAGCGGGAGGGACACAGATACGCAGTATTTT; CDR3aa: CASSPLTSGRDTDTQYF
abundance: medium-sized; j_gene: TRBJ2-1; d_gene: TRBD1; v_gene: TRBV24-1; CDR3nt: TGTGCCACCAGTGATCCCCGGGACAGGGCAATGAATGAGCAGTTCTTC; CDR3aa: CATSDPRDRAMNEQFF
abundance: .; j_gene: TRBJ1-6; d_gene: TRBD1; v_gene: TRBV10-3; CDR3nt: TGTGCCATCAGTGAGTCTTTTAGGGACAGCACGAATTCACCCCTCCACTTT; CDR3aa: CAISESFRDSTNSPLHF
abundance: .; j_gene: TRBJ2-3; d_gene: TRBD1; v_gene: TRBV20-1; CDR3nt: TGCAGTGCTAGGAAGGGACAGGGGGACACAGATACGCAGTATTTT; CDR3aa: CSARKGQGDTDTQYF
abundance: .; j_gene: TRBJ2-3; d_gene: TRBD2; v_gene: TRBV5-1; CDR3nt: TGCGCCAGCAGCTCGGGACTAGCGGGACGCACAGATACGCAGTATTTT; CDR3aa: CASSSGLAGRTDTQYF
abundance: .; j_gene: TRBJ2-2; d_gene: TRBD1; v_gene: TRBV5-5; CDR3nt: TGCGCCAGCAGCGTACGACAGGGCCCTCAGAACACCGGGGAGCTGTTTTTT; CDR3aa: CASSVRQGPQNTGELFF
abundance: .; j_gene: TRBJ1-5; d_gene: TRBD1; v_gene: TRBV24-1; CDR3nt: TGTGCCACCAGTGACTCCGGGACAGGGGTACAGCCCCAGCATTTT; CDR3aa: CATSDSGTGVQPQHF
abundance: .; j_gene: TRBJ1-5; d_gene: .; v_gene: TRBV24-1; CDR3nt: TGTGCCACCAGTGAAGGGTTTAATCAGCCCCAGCATTTT; CDR3aa: CATSEGFNQPQHF
abundance: .; j_gene: TRBJ2-7; d_gene: .; v_gene: TRBV18; CDR3nt: TGTGCCAGCTCACCACTAGCAGCGTACGAGCAGTACTTC; CDR3aa: CASSPLAAYEQYF
abundance: .; j_gene: TRBJ2-7; d_gene: TRBD2; v_gene: TRBV7-6; CDR3nt: TGTGCCAGCAGCCGTCGGGAGGGGAACGAGCAGTACTTC; CDR3aa: CASSRREGNEQYF
abundance: many; j_gene: TRBJ2-2; d_gene: .; v_gene: TRBV6-2/TRBV6-3; CDR3nt: TGTGCCAGCAGGTTCGGGTCCGGGGAGCTGTTTTTT; CDR3aa: CASRFGSGELFF
abundance: .; j_gene: TRBJ1-2; d_gene: .; v_gene: TRBV25-1; CDR3nt: TGTGCCAGCAGTGGAAACGTCTATGGCTACACCTTC; CDR3aa: CASSGNVYGYTF
abundance: few; j_gene: TRBJ2-3; d_gene: .; v_gene: TRBV7-7; CDR3nt: TGTGCCAGCAGCCGGGTGGGCCAAGATACGCAGTATTTT; CDR3aa: CASSRVGQDTQYF
abundance: many; j_gene: TRBJ2-6; d_gene: .; v_gene: TRBV6-1; CDR3nt: TGTGCCAGCGGGGGCAGGATAGGCTCTGGGGCCAACGTCCTGACTTTC; CDR3aa: CASGGRIGSGANVLTF
abundance: .; j_gene: TRBJ1-6; d_gene: .; v_gene: TRBV5-8; CDR3nt: TGTGCCAGCAGCTCACAGGGAGATAATTCACCCCTCCACTTT; CDR3aa: CASSSQGDNSPLHF
abundance: .; j_gene: TRBJ2-7; d_gene: .; v_gene: TRBV7-9; CDR3nt: TGTGCCAGCCCTAGGGGCGAGCAGTACTTC; CDR3aa: CASPRGEQYF
abundance: .; j_gene: TRBJ2-7; d_gene: .; v_gene: TRBV5-8; CDR3nt: TGCGCCAGCAGCCAAGGGGGCGGGAACGAGCAGTACTTC; CDR3aa: CASSQGGGNEQYF
abundance: few; j_gene: TRBJ2-5; d_gene: TRBD1; v_gene: TRBV20-1; CDR3nt: TGCAGTGCGCCGACAGGGCGGGAGACCCAGTACTTC; CDR3aa: CSAPTGRETQYF
abundance: few; j_gene: TRBJ2-7; d_gene: .; v_gene: TRBV5-4; CDR3nt: TGTGCCAGCAGCTTCGGGTCGAGCTCCTACGAGCAGTACTTC; CDR3aa: CASSFGSSSYEQYF
abundance: .; j_gene: TRBJ1-5; d_gene: .; v_gene: TRBV5-4; CDR3nt: TGTGCCAGCAGCTTGGACGAGTATCAGCCCCAGCATTTT; CDR3aa: CASSLDEYQPQHF
abundance: .; j_gene: TRBJ2-7; d_gene: TRBD1; v_gene: TRBV15; CDR3nt: TGTGCCACCAGCAATTCCCGGGACAGGTTCTACGAGCAGTACTTC; CDR3aa: CATSNSRDRFYEQYF
abundance: .; j_gene: TRBJ1-2; d_gene: TRBD1; v_gene: TRBV10-3; CDR3nt: TGTGCCATCAGTGAAGGACAGGGGGTATATGGCTACACCTTC; CDR3aa: CAISEGQGVYGYTF
abundance: .; j_gene: TRBJ1-2; d_gene: .; v_gene: TRBV5-1; CDR3nt: TGCGCCAGCAGCTTGGAGCTTGGTCAGGGGCGAGGCTACACCTTC; CDR3aa: CASSLELGQGRGYTF
abundance: .; j_gene: TRBJ2-7; d_gene: TRBD1; v_gene: TRBV5-1; CDR3nt: TGCGCCAGCAGCTTGGCTTCCGGGACAGGTAACTACGAGCAGTACTTC; CDR3aa: CASSLASGTGNYEQYF
abundance: .; j_gene: TRBJ1-2; d_gene: .; v_gene: TRBV7-2; CDR3nt: TGTGCCAGCAGCTTAGGCCCGGGACGGGAAAACTATGGCTACACCTTC; CDR3aa: CASSLGPGRENYGYTF
abundance: .; j_gene: TRBJ2-7; d_gene: TRBD1; v_gene: TRBV2; CDR3nt: TGTGCCAGCAGGGGACAGGGGGTCCCCTACGAGCAGTACTTC; CDR3aa: CASRGQGVPYEQYF
abundance: .; j_gene: TRBJ2-1; d_gene: .; v_gene: TRBV7-9; CDR3nt: TGTGCCAGCAGCTTAATGGAGCGGCTGCCGCAGTTCTTC; CDR3aa: CASSLMERLPQFF
abundance: .; j_gene: TRBJ2-7; d_gene: .; v_gene: TRBV7-2; CDR3nt: TGTGCCAGCAGGCGCACCCTCGGCAGCTCCTACGAGCAGTACTTC; CDR3aa: CASRRTLGSSYEQYF
abundance: .; j_gene: TRBJ2-5; d_gene: .; v_gene: TRBV15; CDR3nt: TGTGCCACCAGCAGAGAAGCCAGCCGGAGCCAAGAGACCCAGTACTTC; CDR3aa: CATSREASRSQETQYF
abundance: .; j_gene: TRBJ1-3; d_gene: TRBD1; v_gene: TRBV10-3; CDR3nt: TGTGCCATCAGTGTCACAGGGGAGTTTGGAAACACCATATATTTT; CDR3aa: CAISVTGEFGNTIYF
abundance: .; j_gene: TRBJ1-1; d_gene: TRBD1; v_gene: TRBV19; CDR3nt: TGTGCCAGTAGCCCAGGGGGATGGAACACTGAAGCTTTCTTT; CDR3aa: CASSPGGWNTEAFF
abundance: .; j_gene: TRBJ2-7; d_gene: TRBD2; v_gene: TRBV5-5; CDR3nt: TGTGCCAGCAGCTTGGGACTAGCTGCCTCCTACGAGCAGTACTTC; CDR3aa: CASSLGLAASYEQYF
abundance: once; j_gene: TRBJ2-1; d_gene: TRBD1; v_gene: TRBV7-9; CDR3nt: TGTGCCAGCAGCGTCTTGGGACAGGGCCATTACAATGAGCAGTTCTTC; CDR3aa: CASSVLGQGHYNEQFF
abundance: .; j_gene: TRBJ1-2; d_gene: TRBD1; v_gene: TRBV7-6; CDR3nt: TGTGCCAGCAGCCCAGGGGGCCGCTATGGCTACACCTTC; CDR3aa: CASSPGGRYGYTF
abundance: few; j_gene: TRBJ1-6; d_gene: .; v_gene: TRBV2; CDR3nt: TGTGCCAGACAGGGAGGGAATTCACCCCTCCACTTT; CDR3aa: CARQGGNSPLHF
abundance: .; j_gene: TRBJ1-6; d_gene: .; v_gene: TRBV7-3; CDR3nt: TGTGCCAGCAGCTTAATTGGGGGGGCAGGTTCACCCCTCCACTTT; CDR3aa: CASSLIGGAGSPLHF
abundance: .; j_gene: TRBJ2-7; d_gene: .; v_gene: TRBV19; CDR3nt: TGTGCCAGTAGTGACCGGGTTGGGCACTACGAGCAGTACTTC; CDR3aa: CASSDRVGHYEQYF
abundance: .; j_gene: TRBJ2-3; d_gene: .; v_gene: TRBV14; CDR3nt: TGTGCCAGCAGCCAAGGGTTGCTCCCGCAGTATTTT; CDR3aa: CASSQGLLPQYF
abundance: few; j_gene: TRBJ2-2; d_gene: .; v_gene: TRBV4-1; CDR3nt: TGCGCCAGTACCCAGGTCCAAAACACCGGGGAGCTGTTTTTT; CDR3aa: CASTQVQNTGELFF
abundance: .; j_gene: TRBJ1-2; d_gene: TRBD1; v_gene: TRBV10-2; CDR3nt: TGCGCCAGCCGGACAGGGGCCGTAGGGAATTTCGGCTACACCTTC; CDR3aa: CASRTGAVGNFGYTF
abundance: once; j_gene: TRBJ2-7; d_gene: .; v_gene: TRBV7-6; CDR3nt: TGTGCCAGAAGCTTAGGGGGGAGCGACGAGCAGTACTTC; CDR3aa: CARSLGGSDEQYF
abundance: .; j_gene: TRBJ1-1; d_gene: .; v_gene: TRBV29-1; CDR3nt: TGCAGCGTTGAGGTGCTGCGGACTGAAGCTTTCTTT; CDR3aa: CSVEVLRTEAFF
abundance: .; j_gene: TRBJ2-1; d_gene: TRBD1; v_gene: TRBV19; CDR3nt: TGTGCCAGTACCTCGACAGGGTGGAATGAGCAGTTCTTC; CDR3aa: CASTSTGWNEQFF
abundance: many; j_gene: TRBJ2-7; d_gene: TRBD2; v_gene: TRBV19; CDR3nt: TGTGCCAGTAGTGTGGCTTCGGGGGGGGGCTCCTACGAGCAGTACTTC; CDR3aa: CASSVASGGGSYEQYF
abundance: .; j_gene: TRBJ1-2; d_gene: .; v_gene: TRBV29-1; CDR3nt: TGCAGCGTTGGGGATTGGGTAGGCTATGGCTACACCTTC; CDR3aa: CSVGDWVGYGYTF
abundance: once; j_gene: TRBJ2-7; d_gene: .; v_gene: TRBV10-3; CDR3nt: TGTGCCATAGCACGAGCGCCCTACGAGCAGTACTTC; CDR3aa: CAIARAPYEQYF
abundance: .; j_gene: TRBJ2-7; d_gene: .; v_gene: TRBV29-1; CDR3nt: TGCAGCGTTGGAGGCAGGGACTACGAGCAGTACTTC; CDR3aa: CSVGGRDYEQYF
abundance: few; j_gene: TRBJ2-5; d_gene: .; v_gene: TRBV7-7; CDR3nt: TGTGCTAGCAGCTTGGGGGGACAAGAGACCCAGTACTTC; CDR3aa: CASSLGGQETQYF
abundance: .; j_gene: TRBJ1-2; d_gene: .; v_gene: TRBV7-2; CDR3nt: TGTGCCAGCAGATCAAACCGGGGCTACACCTTC; CDR3aa: CASRSNRGYTF
abundance: .; j_gene: TRBJ2-7; d_gene: TRBD2; v_gene: TRBV5-4; CDR3nt: TGTGCCAGCAGCTTGGGGAGGACTAGCGGAGAGTACGAGCAGTACTTC; CDR3aa: CASSLGRTSGEYEQYF
abundance: .; j_gene: TRBJ2-3; d_gene: TRBD2; v_gene: TRBV20-1; CDR3nt: TGCAGTGCTAGGGGGAGGGAAGATACGCAGTATTTT; CDR3aa: CSARGREDTQYF
abundance: .; j_gene: TRBJ1-2; d_gene: TRBD1; v_gene: TRBV6-5; CDR3nt: TGTGCCAGCAGGGGGACAGGGTCTGGCTACACCTTC; CDR3aa: CASRGTGSGYTF
abundance: .; j_gene: TRBJ1-2; d_gene: .; v_gene: TRBV29-1; CDR3nt: TGCAGCGTTGGGCCAACCCTGCAAGGCTACACCTTC; CDR3aa: CSVGPTLQGYTF
abundance: few; j_gene: TRBJ2-1; d_gene: TRBD2; v_gene: TRBV20-1; CDR3nt: TGCAGTGCTACGCGGGGGTCCGCCTACAATGAGCAGTTCTTC; CDR3aa: CSATRGSAYNEQFF
abundance: .; j_gene: TRBJ1-6; d_gene: .; v_gene: TRBV20-1; CDR3nt: TGCAGTGCCCCTAATCGGGCAGTGGGCGATAATTCACCCCTCCACTTT; CDR3aa: CSAPNRAVGDNSPLHF
abundance: .; j_gene: TRBJ2-5; d_gene: TRBD2; v_gene: TRBV5-5; CDR3nt: TGCGCCAGCAGCCGTCGTGTCGCGGGGGGCTCTATCCAAGAGACCCAGTACTTC; CDR3aa: CASSRRVAGGSIQETQYF
abundance: .; j_gene: TRBJ2-7; d_gene: TRBD1; v_gene: TRBV7-3; CDR3nt: TGTGCCAGCAGTGAGGGGGCGTCCTACGAGCAGTACTTC; CDR3aa: CASSEGASYEQYF
abundance: few; j_gene: TRBJ2-1; d_gene: .; v_gene: TRBV7-9; CDR3nt: TGTGCCAGCAGCACTCGAGGACTACAAGGGGATGAGCAGTTCTTC; CDR3aa: CASSTRGLQGDEQFF